This T cell receptor beta chain derives from a study of blood T cell repertoires in COVID-19. Two negative PCRs, clearance, or symptom resolution characterized the recovered Cohort 3 donors. Original processing methods: Amplification with reference gene primers provided the estimates of nucleated cell counts. TCRdb keeps only in-frame clones here, not all; method: immunoSEQ multiplex PCR. Clonal size and the V and J genes are those of that table, whereas D and trimming came from the DNA. The profile shows about 200,000 clones, about 85% of them singletons. This receptor was taken from a man aged 35-49 years who had recovered from COVID-19. Sequencing was performed on PBMCs or T cells enriched from blood (not recorded which).

The CDR3 reads CASSPGQAGLFRELFF. The CDR3 DNA reads as TGTGCCAGCAGCCCAGGACAGGCGGGGTTGTTCCGGGAGCTGTTTTTT. The chain employs TRBV7-9 and TRBJ2-2; D may be TRBD1 (7 bases). The CDR3 sequence is 16 residues long. V gave up 5 bases and J gave up 9 bases, with 22 bases separating them. Per the germline V gene, CDR1 is SEHNR and CDR2 is FQNEAQ (reference sequence).